The clone carrying this T cell receptor (beta chain) was observed a handful of times. Its antigen is unidentified. This record belongs to a study of T cell responses to AZD1222 COVID-19 vaccine. The table came from immunoSEQ multiplex PCR; TCRdb's copy has only in-frame clones and leaves some out. The data show 90,000 to 120,000 clones, with about nine tenths seen just once and approximately 4.5% held by the top ten. Regarding the study as a whole: Nearly half of unique spike-specific TCRs reportedly avoided B.1.351 and B.1.1.7 mutated regions. The peak T cell response came first, and repertoires were sampled only after it.

Germline V lookup: CDR1 MNHNY, CDR2 SVGAGI (reference sequence). V lost 0 bases to trimming and J lost 4 bases, with 13 bases between them. This CDR3 has 16 amino acids. This sample comprised peripheral blood, obtained on day 0 of AZD1222 vaccination. This clonotype originated in an adult in good health. J is TRBJ1-5 and V is TRBV6-6; D gene uncertain. The CDR3 coding sequence is TGTGCCAGCAGTTACTCGATACCGTTAACGAATCAGCCCCAGCATTTT. This translates into CASSYSIPLTNQPQHF.